Presented here are 13 T cell receptor beta chains from one specimen sequenced in a study of early T cells in non-severe SARS-CoV-2 infection. TCRdb analysed the 5' RACE reads with MiXCR anew, one entry per CDR3 protein. This table has some 66,000 distinct CDR3 sequences, approximately 13% appearing once. Sequencing input: whole blood. All receptors derive from an adult who was a healthcare worker with PCR-confirmed SARS-CoV-2 infection or an uninfected control (not recorded which).

The chain couples TRBV29-1 to TRBJ2-1; the D gene is possibly TRBD2 (6 bases). V dropped 3 bases and J dropped 0 bases, with 6 bases sitting between them. This CDR3 has 13 amino acids. Germline CDR1 reads SQVTM; CDR2 reads ANQGSEA. CDR3 coding DNA: TGCAGCGTTGACGGGGGCTCCTACAATGAGCAGTTCTTC. It is translated as CSVDGGSYNEQFF.

The CDR3 sequence is CSARSNTGELFF. CDR3 sequence (DNA): TGCAGTGCGAGGTCGAACACCGGGGAGCTGTTTTTT. The chain links TRBV20-1 to TRBJ2-2, with D unresolved. Per the germline V gene, CDR1 is DFQATT and CDR2 is SNEGSKA (reference sequence). The V and J ends lost 6 bases and 0 bases respectively, with 5 bases between them. The CDR3 totals 12 residues.

This clonotype was detected a few times. This rearrangement joins TRBV19 to TRBJ1-4; D perhaps matches TRBD1 (6 bases). CDR3 length: 15 residues. Germline lookup yields CDR1 LNHDA and CDR2 SQIVND (reference sequence). The V gene lost 7 bases and the J gene lost 4 bases, with 16 bases spanning the gap. Here the CDR3 reads CASTKRGAYNEKLFF. The CDR3 coding sequence is TGTGCCAGTACTAAACGGGGGGCATATAATGAAAAACTGTTTTTT.

The V and J genes are TRBV6-1 and TRBJ2-2, with TRBD2 identical over 9 bases. The trim removed 6 bases at V and 4 bases at J, leaving 6 bases unmatched. The V gene's germline CDR1 is MNHNS and CDR2 SASEGT. This CDR3 has 15 residues. The CDR3: CASRPIAGATGELFF. CDR3 DNA sequence: TGTGCCAGCAGACCTATAGCGGGGGCCACCGGGGAGCTGTTTTTT.

A few counts support this clonotype. V is TRBV15 and J is TRBJ2-1; maybe TRBD1 (6 bases). The CDR3 has 16 residues. Trimming shortened V by 0 bases and J by 3 bases, and 12 bases separated the two germline ends. Germline CDR1 reads LNHNV; CDR2 reads YYDKDF (reference sequence). The CDR3 is CATSRDLGQHYNEQFF. CDR3 coding DNA: TGTGCCACCAGCAGAGATCTAGGACAGCACTACAATGAGCAGTTCTTC.

The chain is built from TRBV4-3 and TRBJ2-2, with 9 bases aligning to TRBD2. The CDR3 totals 16 residues. V dropped 1 base and J dropped 6; count of bases not matched to a gene: 6. Germline CDR1 reads LGHNA; CDR2 reads YSLEER. The CDR3 region has the DNA TGCGCCAGCAGCCAAGTGCCTAGCGGGACTCCCGGGGAGCTGTTTTTT. Residues: CASSQVPSGTPGELFF.

V is TRBV9 and J is TRBJ2-7; tentatively, D is TRBD2 (6 bases). Germline CDR1 is SGDLS and CDR2 is YYNGEE. The CDR3 is made up of 13 amino acids. V shed 4 bases and J shed 4 bases, with 12 bases lying between them. CDR3 sequence reads: CASSPGGRYEQYF. In DNA, the CDR3 is TGTGCCAGCAGCCCAGGTGGGAGGTACGAGCAGTACTTC.

This clonotype showed up many times. This chain uses TRBV7-2 with TRBJ2-1; D is undetermined. The CDR3 sequence is 15 residues long. Trimming removed 0 bases at V and 0 bases at J, with 6 bases between. Germline values: CDR1 SGHTA, CDR2 FQGNSA. CDR3 sequence (DNA): TGTGCCAGCAGCTTAGCAGCAGGCTCCTACAATGAGCAGTTCTTC. This gives the protein CASSLAAGSYNEQFF.

The V gene is TRBV6-6, the J gene TRBJ1-1; tentatively, D is TRBD1 (6 bases). CDR1 and CDR2 from the germline V gene are MNHNY and SVGAGI (reference sequence). V was trimmed by 6 bases and J by 7 bases, leaving 18 bases between them. The CDR3 consists of 14 residues. DNA of the CDR3: TGTGCCAGCAGGGGAGGGGGGCAGACGGGTGAAGCTTTCTTT. Protein product: CASRGGGQTGEAFF.

A few counts support this clonotype. In nucleotides, the CDR3 is TGTGCCAGCAGCTTAAGTCTGCAAGAGACCCAGTACTTC. It encodes CASSLSLQETQYF. The chain is built from TRBV7-2 and TRBJ2-5; D gene uncertain. The CDR3 loop spans 13 amino acids. Germline CDR1 and CDR2: SGHTA and FQGNSA. Trimming removed 2 bases from V and 2 bases from J, with 6 bases in between.

V usage is TRBV29-1 and J usage is TRBJ2-7; no definite D call. Germline CDR1 SQVTM, CDR2 ANQGSEA. V lost 6 bases to trimming and J lost 1 base, with 10 bases between them. The CDR3 has 12 amino acids. The CDR3 region is CSVKDGSYEQYF. Here the CDR3 DNA reads TGCAGCGTAAAGGACGGATCCTACGAGCAGTACTTC.

The V gene is TRBV27, the J gene TRBJ1-2; D is perhaps TRBD1 (5 bases). The CDR3 covers 14 residues. Trimming pared 2 bases from V and 3 bases from J, leaving 10 bases between. Germline V CDR1 and CDR2: MNHEY, SMNVEV (reference sequence). The CDR3 spells CASSLNGQYYGYTF. CDR3 in DNA: TGTGCCAGCAGTTTAAACGGACAATACTATGGCTACACCTTC.

This chain links TRBV10-2 with TRBJ2-3; 8 nucleotides match TRBD2. This CDR3 region has 15 residues. V was clipped by 8 bases and J by 6 bases; unmatched bases: 13. The V gene's germline CDR1 is WSHSY and CDR2 SAAADI. The CDR3 loop reads CASRTGTRGSDTQYF. For the CDR3, the DNA is TGCGCCAGCCGTACCGGGACTAGAGGGTCGGATACGCAGTATTTT.